These T cell receptor beta chains were read from a single sample in a study of CD8+ T cells in alopecia areata. Assay: immunoSEQ multiplex PCR; the TCRdb copy retains only in-frame clones and omits some. The repertoire holds about 210,000 clones, with around 65% as singletons. The sequencing here drew on CD4+ T cells sorted from blood, taken at week 44, from a patient treated with tofacitinib. These receptors came from a human donor with alopecia areata. Both conserved end residues are part of each CDR3.

J: TRBJ1-2; length: 16; V: TRBV10-3; CDR3: CAISDSPGGGSYGYTF
J: TRBJ1-2; length: 14; V: TRBV7-9; CDR3: CASSSDGGGYGYTF
J: TRBJ2-7; length: 13; V: TRBV2; CDR3: CASFLGGSYEQYF
J: TRBJ2-4; length: 13; V: TRBV6-1; CDR3: CASSRTGRDIQYF
J: TRBJ2-1; length: 14; V: TRBV29-1; CDR3: CSVIGTHPFVEQFF
J: TRBJ2-2; length: 16; V: TRBV9; CDR3: CASSPTGGGNTGELFF
J: TRBJ2-1; length: 15; V: TRBV2; CDR3: CASSELAGGYNEQFF
J: TRBJ2-5; length: 16; V: TRBV15; CDR3: CATSRDGSMPRGTQYF
J: TRBJ2-1; length: 13; V: TRBV4-3; CDR3: CASSQRGDDEQFF
J: TRBJ2-3; length: 16; V: TRBV13; CDR3: CASSPIASVETDTQYF
J: TRBJ2-1; length: 16; V: TRBV29-1; CDR3: CSVAEGGVSSYNEQFF
J: TRBJ1-1; length: 15; V: TRBV21-1; CDR3: CASSLWTGEDTEAFF
J: TRBJ1-4; length: 17; V: TRBV4-3; CDR3: CASSQDRTRGTNEKLFF
J: TRBJ2-3; length: 14; V: TRBV7-9; CDR3: CASGSGARTDTQYF
J: TRBJ2-1; length: 13; V: TRBV6-4; CDR3: CASSEWLADEQFF
J: TRBJ2-7; length: 16; V: TRBV27; CDR3: CASSTFPGESSYEQYF
J: TRBJ2-2; length: 15; V: TRBV7-9; CDR3: CASSPGGRRTGELFF
J: TRBJ2-7; length: 15; V: TRBV7-3; CDR3: CASSLTGDRTYEQYF
J: TRBJ2-2; length: 15; V: TRBV9; CDR3: CASSVQSLSSGELFF
J: TRBJ2-6; length: 18; V: TRBV7-2; CDR3: CASSFHGKAHSGANVLTF
J: TRBJ1-5; length: 14; V: TRBV5-6; CDR3: CASSGGLGNQPQHF
J: TRBJ2-2; length: 14; V: TRBV6-1; CDR3: CASATGTHTGELFF
J: TRBJ1-2; length: 15; V: TRBV29-1; CDR3: CSAQPRDRSNYGYTF
J: TRBJ2-3; length: 14; V: TRBV6-4; CDR3: CASSADGGPDTQYF
J: TRBJ2-5; length: 14; V: TRBV15; CDR3: CATSRPGNQETQYF
J: TRBJ2-3; length: 16; V: TRBV2; CDR3: CASSTRPAKVADTQYF
J: TRBJ2-7; length: 15; V: TRBV30; CDR3: CAWSGKGHPAPEQYF
J: TRBJ1-1; length: 13; V: TRBV29-1; CDR3: CSVVGRLNTEAFF
J: TRBJ2-7; length: 15; V: TRBV4-1; CDR3: CASSLREGVSYEQYF
J: TRBJ1-5; length: 13; V: TRBV30; CDR3: CAWSYPDLQPQHF
J: TRBJ2-3; length: 13; V: TRBV10-1; CDR3: CASSDGGSDTQYF
J: TRBJ1-4; length: 15; V: TRBV30; CDR3: CAWSVRAAVVGKLFF
J: TRBJ2-4; length: 15; V: TRBV13; CDR3: CASSRDGLAKNIQYF
J: TRBJ2-7; length: 14; V: TRBV30; CDR3: CAWSGRLSSYEQYF
J: TRBJ1-5; length: 15; V: TRBV2; CDR3: CASSLQGAGNQPQHF
J: TRBJ1-1; length: 15; V: TRBV30; CDR3: CAWSRANGLYTEAFF
J: TRBJ2-1; length: 18; V: TRBV30; CDR3: CAWSGTSGVQSSYNEQFF
J: TRBJ2-5; length: 13; V: TRBV5-6; CDR3: CASSLSGGETQYF
J: TRBJ1-1; length: 13; V: TRBV15; CDR3: CATSQGADTEAFF
J: TRBJ1-2; length: 14; V: TRBV14; CDR3: CASSQVTRAGGYTF
J: TRBJ2-3; length: 12; V: TRBV29-1; CDR3: CSVRKGLDTQYF
J: TRBJ2-1; length: 15; V: TRBV5-4; CDR3: CASSSDGLAVNEQFF
J: TRBJ2-1; length: 12; V: TRBV30; CDR3: CAWSAQGDEQFF
J: TRBJ2-5; length: 16; V: TRBV5-1; CDR3: CASSPRTGGRQETQYF
J: TRBJ1-1; length: 13; V: TRBV2; CDR3: CARPRRGRTEAFF
J: TRBJ1-1; length: 15; V: TRBV5-1; CDR3: CASSLGETLNTEAFF
J: TRBJ2-2; length: 20; V: TRBV5-1; CDR3: CASSLVPRTGGPGSTGELFF
J: TRBJ1-2; length: 14; V: TRBV29-1; CDR3: CSVLPGYEDYGYTF